This T cell receptor (beta chain) came from a study of cytomegalovirus exposure and HLA in healthy donors. Study summary: Around 81% of roughly 400 genotyped donors fell in the Caucasian-associated ancestry cluster.

Remarks on this clone: Its antigen is still unknown.

It was with 60 Vbeta and 13 Jbeta primers that the PCR ran. Here immunoSEQ multiplex PCR was the method, and the copy in TCRdb shows in-frame clones only, minus some. In the table there are 140,000 or so clones, around 75% of which are singletons. Study-wide findings and caveats: A later analysis showed TCR association rates differing by HLA locus, peaking at DRB1 and lowest at HLA-C. Later work showed greater clonal expansion in HLA-associated TCR beta chains than in equally common others. CMV antigen specificity of a few CMV-associated chains was confirmed in vitro.

Per the germline V gene, CDR1 is SGHVS and CDR2 is FQNEAQ. The CDR3 has 16 residues. Trimming removed 1 base at V and 4 bases at J, with 16 bases between. V and J are TRBV7-8 and TRBJ1-2; D remains ambiguous. Sequenced material: PBMCs. This sequence was found in a woman aged 25 to 39 in good health and CMV-seronegative. The CDR3 loop is CASSLGRAPRGYGYTF. CDR3 nucleotide sequence: TGTGCCAGCAGCTTAGGGAGGGCTCCCCGAGGCTATGGCTACACCTTC.